These T cell receptor beta chains were read from a single sample in a study of cytomegalovirus exposure and HLA in healthy donors. Sequencing was performed with immunoSEQ multiplex PCR; in TCRdb, only in-frame clones are kept and a portion is missing. The sample shows about 360,000 clones, just over 85% of them seen only once. Specimen: PBMCs. These receptors were collected from a woman younger than 30 in good health and CMV-seronegative. CDR3s include the opening cysteine and the closing phenylalanine or tryptophan. The order of the fields is V gene, clone size, J gene, D gene, CDR3 protein, CDR3 DNA. A D gene is named only where the DNA matches it firmly. Some rows have no size entry. The others give once, few or many, or a class for an expanded clone.

TRBV6-1,-,TRBJ1-2,-,CASSEFSDTLYGYTF,TGTGCCAGCAGTGAATTTTCAGACACCTTATATGGCTACACCTTC
TRBV5-1,-,TRBJ1-2,-,CASSSAGGANYGYTF,TGCGCCAGCAGCTCAGCGGGGGGCGCTAACTATGGCTACACCTTC
TRBV5-1,-,TRBJ1-2,TRBD1,CASSLRDRGNYGYTF,TGCGCCAGCAGCTTAAGGGACAGGGGAAACTATGGCTACACCTTC
TRBV6-5,-,TRBJ1-1,-,CASRTSSGSNTEAFF,TGTGCCAGCAGAACCTCCTCGGGGTCGAACACTGAAGCTTTCTTT
TRBV2,-,TRBJ1-5,TRBD1,CASSVGGGRGQPQHF,TGTGCCAGCAGTGTCGGAGGGGGCAGGGGACAGCCCCAGCATTTT
TRBV2,-,TRBJ2-3,-,CASSSSWYGTSSADTQYF,TGTGCCAGCAGTTCATCCTGGTACGGGACAAGCTCCGCAGATACGCAGTATTTT
TRBV28,-,TRBJ2-3,TRBD1,CASSPDRGRADTQYF,TGTGCCAGCAGCCCTGACAGGGGACGGGCAGATACGCAGTATTTT
TRBV25-1,-,TRBJ2-5,-,CASSERGNVETQYF,TGTGCCAGCAGTGAACGGGGGAACGTCGAGACCCAGTACTTC
TRBV11-2,-,TRBJ2-2,TRBD2,CASSAGLAVNTGELFF,TGTGCCAGCAGCGCCGGACTAGCGGTTAACACCGGGGAGCTGTTTTTT
TRBV28,-,TRBJ1-5,TRBD1,CASSQTGGRQPQHF,TGTGCCAGCAGTCAAACAGGGGGTAGGCAGCCCCAGCATTTT
TRBV30,-,TRBJ2-1,TRBD2,CACKSGGGYNEQFF,TGTGCCTGTAAGAGCGGGGGGGGCTACAATGAGCAGTTCTTC
TRBV28,-,TRBJ2-7,-,CASSLEGRATYEQYF,TGTGCCAGCAGTTTGGAGGGACGGGCGACCTACGAGCAGTACTTC
TRBV27,-,TRBJ2-5,-,CASSFRQSQETQYF,TGTGCCAGCAGTTTTCGACAGAGCCAAGAGACCCAGTACTTC
TRBV2,-,TRBJ2-1,-,CASPKGESYNEQFF,TGTGCCAGCCCCAAGGGAGAGTCCTACAATGAGCAGTTCTTC
TRBV9,few,TRBJ2-1,-,CASSGRGYEQFF,TGTGCCAGCAGCGGTAGGGGTTATGAGCAGTTCTTC
TRBV6-5,-,TRBJ1-1,TRBD1,CASSYLPPDRGPLAFF,TGTGCCAGCAGTTACCTACCCCCGGACAGGGGGCCTTTAGCTTTCTTT
TRBV29-1,-,TRBJ2-4,-,CSVERVSTKNIQYF,TGCAGCGTTGAGAGGGTTAGCACCAAAAACATTCAGTACTTC
TRBV10-2,once,TRBJ2-3,TRBD1,CASSEPDRAPDTQYF,TGCGCCAGCAGTGAGCCGGACAGGGCCCCAGATACGCAGTATTTT
TRBV6-1,-,TRBJ1-5,-,CASSEGRYSNQPQHF,TGTGCCAGCAGTGAAGGGCGGTATAGCAATCAGCCCCAGCATTTT
TRBV12-1,-,TRBJ1-5,-,CASSFEAAIWSNQPQHF,TGTGCCAGCAGCTTTGAAGCGGCCATCTGGAGCAATCAGCCCCAGCATTTT
TRBV19,-,TRBJ2-2,-,CASIDATATGELFF,TGTGCCAGTATCGATGCGACAGCTACCGGGGAGCTGTTTTTT
TRBV29-1,few,TRBJ1-1,-,CSARGTEAFF,TGCAGCGCTAGGGGCACTGAAGCTTTCTTT
TRBV7-3,once,TRBJ2-3,-,CASSLNPNTDTQYF,TGTGCCAGCAGCTTAAACCCTAACACAGATACGCAGTATTTT
TRBV27,-,TRBJ2-1,TRBD2,CASSLSILAGYNEQFF,TGTGCCAGCAGTTTATCGATACTAGCGGGGTACAATGAGCAGTTCTTC
TRBV15,-,TRBJ2-1,TRBD2,CATSRARGRESRLFYNEQFF,TGTGCCACCAGCAGAGCCCGAGGGCGGGAGTCCAGACTTTTTTACAATGAGCAGTTCTTC
TRBV11-2,-,TRBJ1-3,-,CASSLQLRARSGNTIYF,TGTGCCAGCAGCTTACAGTTGAGGGCGCGCTCTGGAAACACCATATATTTT
TRBV19,-,TRBJ1-4,-,CASTTGANEKLFF,TGTGCCAGCACGACGGGGGCTAATGAAAAACTGTTTTTT